These 10 T cell receptor beta chains were all obtained from the same sample, sequenced in a study of cytomegalovirus exposure and HLA in healthy donors. The PCR was carried out with 60 Vbeta primers and 13 Jbeta primers. Produced via immunoSEQ multiplex PCR; TCRdb's table is partial and in-frame only. Of fewer than 200,000 clones in the sample, roughly 76% were seen once. Sequenced: PBMCs. The source of these receptors is a woman younger than 30 in good health and CMV-seropositive.

This rearrangement joins TRBV6-6 to TRBJ1-1, with D uncertain. V lost 6 bases and J 0 bases, leaving 14 bases between the germline ends. Germline CDR1 and CDR2: MNHNY and SVGAGI (reference sequence). The CDR3 has 15 amino acids. The CDR3 DNA is TGTGCCAGCAGCCACTGGGTGGAGATGAACACTGAAGCTTTCTTT. This codes for CASSHWVEMNTEAFF.

The CDR3 DNA sequence: TGTGCCAGCAGCTACAGGCGCCTCTACGAGCAGTACTTC. Amino acid sequence: CASSYRRLYEQYF. The V call is TRBV11-2, the J call TRBJ2-7, with D possibly TRBD1 on 5 matching bases. The CDR3 has 13 amino acids. In germline, CDR1 is SGHAT, CDR2 FQNNGV. Deletions cut 4 bases from V and 3 bases from J, with 10 bases between.

The chain couples TRBV25-1 to TRBJ2-1; 11 positions match TRBD2. Trimming removed 5 bases from V and 4 bases from J; junction bases left unmatched: 1. Germline CDR1 MGHDK, CDR2 SYGVNS. The CDR3 has 14 residues. The CDR3 sequence: CASSLAGGYNEQFF. CDR3 nucleotides: TGTGCCAGCAGTCTAGCGGGGGGTTACAATGAGCAGTTCTTC.

The CDR3 loop reads CASSEAAPGMNTEAFF. Written as DNA, the CDR3 is TGCGCCAGCAGCGAGGCGGCCCCGGGAATGAACACTGAAGCTTTCTTT. V gene TRBV5-1 combines with J gene TRBJ1-1; D is ambiguous. This CDR3 contains 16 residues. Germline V gene sequence: CDR1 SGHRS, CDR2 YFSETQ. Between the trimmed V and J ends, which lost 4 bases and 0 bases, there was a span of 16 bases.

Here the CDR3 reads CASSLDGFLAGPSTDTQYF. Here the CDR3 DNA reads TGTGCCAGCAGCTTAGATGGGTTTCTAGCGGGGCCTAGCACAGATACGCAGTATTTT. The chain has TRBV7-9 and TRBJ2-3, with 9 bases aligning to TRBD2. Trimming cost V 1 base and J 0 bases; bases outside gene matches: 11. The germline gives CDR1 SEHNR, CDR2 FQNEAQ (reference sequence). The CDR3 runs 19 residues.

This chain connects TRBV29-1 to TRBJ2-1, with 7 bases aligning to TRBD2. This CDR3 contains 13 residues. In germline, CDR1 is SQVTM, CDR2 ANQGSEA. V trimming: 5 bases; J trimming: 5 bases; junction bases outside the gene matches: 6. CDR3: CSVLGTTNNEQFF. CDR3 DNA: TGCAGCGTTCTAGGGACTACCAACAATGAGCAGTTCTTC.

The V call is TRBV4-1, the J call TRBJ1-1, with 7 bases fitting TRBD1. The CDR3 covers 17 residues. Germline CDR1 is MGHRA and CDR2 is YSYEKL. Trimming took 6 bases from V and 0 from J; bases not matched to a gene: 13. CDR3 nucleotides: TGCGCCAGCAGGATACAGGGGTCCTCCTATCTGAACACTGAAGCTTTCTTT. It yields the protein CASRIQGSSYLNTEAFF.

The rearrangement uses TRBV19 and TRBJ1-1; 9 bases are shared with TRBD1. Germline assignment: CDR1 LNHDA and CDR2 SQIVND (reference sequence). CDR3 length: 17 amino acids. The V and J ends lost 1 base and 0 bases, in that order; junction bases with no gene match: 6. CDR3: CASSIVRGQGLNTEAFF. CDR3 DNA: TGTGCCAGTAGTATAGTTCGAGGACAGGGGTTGAACACTGAAGCTTTCTTT.

The V gene is TRBV10-3, the J gene TRBJ2-7; TRBD1 matches 8 bases. Germline trimming cut 3 bases from V and 5 bases from J; bases unmatched to any gene: 15. Looked up from germline, CDR1 is ENHRY and CDR2 is SYGVKD. The CDR3 is 17 residues long. CDR3 sequence reads: CAISDYTGGAGTNEQYF. For the CDR3, the DNA is TGTGCCATCAGTGATTATACAGGGGGAGCAGGGACCAACGAGCAGTACTTC.

This clone showed up just once. The V call is TRBV5-1, the J call TRBJ1-4; D call uncertain. V was clipped by 0 bases and J by 5 bases, with 11 bases between them. CDR1 and CDR2 (germline): SGHRS, YFSETQ. The CDR3 runs to 15 residues. The CDR3, as DNA: TGCGCCAGCAGCTTGGCGGCGGGCCTCAATGAAAAACTGTTTTTT. Its translation: CASSLAAGLNEKLFF. The full variable domain, completed using reference TRBV5-1 and TRBJ1-4, is KAGVTQTPRYLIKTRGQQVTLSCSPISGHRSVSWYQQTPGQGLQFLFEYFSETQRNKGNFPGRFSGRQFSNSRSEMNVSTLELGDSALYLCASSLAAGLNEKLFFGSGTQLSVL.